Below are 15 T cell receptor beta chains sequenced from a single sample in a study of T cells in Graves' hyperthyroidism and ophthalmopathy. Using RNA transcripts as the source, TCR beta CDR3 regions were amplified. First-round RT-PCR with HTBI primers amplified the TCR CDR3 region. In TCRdb, the multiplex PCR reads were re-called with MiXCR into one record per CDR3 protein. The table records some 490,000 distinct CDR3 sequences, approximately 23% of them present only once. Sequencing was carried out using blood. The receptors come from a woman in her 70s with Graves' ophthalmopathy.

The CDR3 sequence: CATTSGYNEQFF. DNA of the CDR3: TGTGCTACCACTAGCGGTTACAATGAGCAGTTCTTC. The rearrangement uses TRBV5-4 and TRBJ2-1; 8 positions agree with TRBD2. The CDR3 covers 12 residues. Per the germline V gene, CDR1 is SGHNT and CDR2 is YYREEE (reference sequence).

This clonotype was found a few times. V gene TRBV11-2 combines with J gene TRBJ1-4; D perhaps matches TRBD1 (5 bases). Trimming stripped 5 bases from V and 8 bases from J, with 18 bases between. Germline V gives CDR1 SGHAT, CDR2 FQNNGV. The CDR3 has 15 residues. The DNA of the CDR3 is TGTGCCAGCAGCCCCGGACACTTCCAAAGGGAAAAACTGTTTTTT. It translates to CASSPGHFQREKLFF.

This clonotype showed up many times. This CDR3 reads CASSDGLAFETQYF. The CDR3 DNA reads as TGTGCCAGCAGTGACGGACTGGCCTTCGAGACCCAGTACTTC. The J gene is TRBJ2-5, the V gene TRBV2; a possible D gene is TRBD2 (5 bases). From germline, CDR1 is SNHLY and CDR2 FYNNEI. CDR3 size: 14 residues. The germline V and J ends were trimmed by 3 bases and 5 bases, with 13 bases remaining between them.

This clonotype was counted between two and nine times. The chain combines TRBV28 with TRBJ2-2, with 9 bases aligning to TRBD1. CDR1 is MDHEN, CDR2 SYDVKM, per germline. V gave up 6 bases and J gave up 7 bases; unmatched junction bases: 15. The CDR3 runs to 17 residues. The CDR3 reads CASRDRGFGLMFGELFF. CDR3 nucleotides: TGTGCCAGCAGGGACAGGGGTTTTGGACTAATGTTCGGGGAGCTGTTTTTT.

In its sample, this clonotype was seen a few times. The rearrangement uses TRBV29-1 and TRBJ2-7; the match to TRBD2 covers 9 bases. The ends lost 8 bases at V and 4 bases at J; junction bases unmatched: 18. In germline, CDR1 is SQVTM, CDR2 ANQGSEA. The CDR3 has 16 residues. CDR3 sequence (DNA): TGCAGCCCACATAGCGGGAGTGAGGATATTGGTTACGAGCAGTACTTC. Amino acid sequence: CSPHSGSEDIGYEQYF.

This clonotype has at least ten counts. The chain has TRBV6-1 and TRBJ2-7, with 12 bases aligning to TRBD2. CDR1 and CDR2 (germline): MNHNS, SASEGT. J gave up 3 bases and V 7 bases, and 7 bases lay outside the gene matches. The CDR3 is 15 residues long. The CDR3 reads CASNPTGLAGYEQYF. CDR3 sequence (DNA): TGTGCCAGCAACCCTACGGGACTAGCGGGCTACGAGCAGTACTTC.

Many counts were recorded for this clonotype. CDR3: CASSFQGRGNEQFF. The DNA of the CDR3 is TGCGCCAGCAGCTTCCAGGGGCGCGGCAATGAGCAGTTCTTC. J is TRBJ2-1 and V is TRBV5-1, with D possibly being TRBD1 (6 bases). Deletions cut 2 bases from V and 6 bases from J, with 12 bases between. Germline assignment: CDR1 SGHRS and CDR2 YFSETQ. The CDR3 is 14 residues long.

The J gene is TRBJ2-1, the V gene TRBV27; D is unclear. The CDR3 is 12 residues long. Deletions cut 8 bases from V and 6 bases from J, with 11 bases between. The germline V gene encodes CDR1 MNHEY and CDR2 SMNVEV (reference sequence). CDR3 in DNA: TGTGCCAGCCTTCTGCTGTCCAATGAGCAGTTCTTC. It encodes CASLLLSNEQFF.

Ten or more counts support this clonotype. This chain links TRBV20-1 with TRBJ2-7; D gene uncertain. The CDR3 sequence is 10 residues long. Germline V CDR1 and CDR2: DFQATT, SNEGSKA (reference sequence). V dropped 0 bases and J dropped 3 bases, with 0 bases sitting between them. The CDR3 is CSARDYEQYF. CDR3 DNA: TGCAGTGCTAGAGACTACGAGCAGTACTTC.

J is TRBJ2-2 and V is TRBV5-1; either TRBD1 or TRBD2 may fit D (6 bases each). CDR3 length equals 14 residues. CDR1 and CDR2 from the germline V gene are SGHRS and YFSETQ. V shed 3 bases and J shed 7 bases, with 13 bases lying between them. The CDR3 reads CASSSRQDYGELFF. CDR3 bases: TGCGCCAGCAGCTCCCGACAGGACTACGGGGAGCTGTTTTTT.

V usage is TRBV12-3 or TRBV12-4 and J usage is TRBJ2-1; TRBD2 agrees at 9 bases. V was clipped by 6 bases and J by 6 bases; unmatched bases: 12. This CDR3 is 16 amino acids long. As DNA, the CDR3 is TGTGCCAGCAGACCCGTTGGCGGGGGGGGATCCAATGAGCAGTTCTTC. It translates to CASRPVGGGGSNEQFF.

This sequence joins TRBV6-1 and TRBJ1-1, with D hard to call. The CDR3 runs 11 residues. V lost 7 bases and J 3 bases, leaving 6 bases between the germline ends. The germline CDR1 and CDR2 sequences are MNHNS and SASEGT. CDR3: CASTLDTEAFF. In nucleotides, the CDR3 is TGTGCCAGCACCCTCGACACTGAAGCTTTCTTT.

This clonotype was seen a handful of times. This sequence joins TRBV30 and TRBJ2-5; unclear D gene. The germline gives CDR1 GTSNPN, CDR2 SVGIG (reference sequence). The V and J ends lost 1 base and 7 bases respectively, with 13 bases between them. CDR3 length: 13 amino acids. The CDR3 DNA reads TGTGCCTGGAGTGCTAGGGCCGAAGGGACCCAGTACTTC. It encodes CAWSARAEGTQYF.

This clonotype was seen only a few times. This CDR3 reads CSARGGNQPQHF. The CDR3 DNA reads as TGCAGTGCTAGGGGCGGTAATCAGCCCCAGCATTTT. The rearrangement joins TRBV20-1 to TRBJ1-5, with D unresolved. CDR1 DFQATT and CDR2 SNEGSKA come from the germline V gene (reference sequence). V was shortened by 3 bases and J by 4 bases, with 7 bases between the two germline ends. CDR3 length equals 12 residues.

This clonotype was detected ten times or more. This chain joins TRBV2 and TRBJ2-1; TRBD1 matches 7 bases. The length of the CDR3 is 15 residues. J gave up 4 bases and V 1 base, and 4 bases lay outside the gene matches. CDR1 and CDR2 from the germline V gene are SNHLY and FYNNEI. The CDR3 loop is CASSEVRTGYNEQFF. The CDR3 nucleotides are TGTGCCAGCAGTGAAGTGAGGACAGGTTACAATGAGCAGTTCTTC.